Ten or more counts support the clone carrying this T cell receptor (beta chain). Its target is unknown. These data are taken from a study of neurological immune-mediated disorders. The germline V gene encodes CDR1 SGHKS and CDR2 YYEKEE (reference sequence). Trimming left V 2 bases short and J 7 bases short, with 15 bases between. There are 14 residues in the CDR3. TCRdb passed the 5' RACE reads through MiXCR, listing each CDR3 protein once. The repertoire consists of 77,000 or so distinct CDR3 sequences, with roughly 9% occurring once and the leading ten covering 1.5% to 2%. Regarding the study as a whole: Expansion of TCR clones was greatest in HTLV-1-associated myelopathy and smallest in multiple sclerosis, where it fell below that of healthy controls.

The chain recombines TRBV5-5 with TRBJ2-5; either TRBD1 or TRBD2 may fit D (5 bases each). The TCR sequence derives from a man aged 50-60 years in good health. The sequencing input was PBMCs. CDR3 loop: CASSLGTAGTTQYF. CDR3 DNA: TGTGCCAGCAGCTTAGGGACGGCCGGTACGACCCAGTACTTC.